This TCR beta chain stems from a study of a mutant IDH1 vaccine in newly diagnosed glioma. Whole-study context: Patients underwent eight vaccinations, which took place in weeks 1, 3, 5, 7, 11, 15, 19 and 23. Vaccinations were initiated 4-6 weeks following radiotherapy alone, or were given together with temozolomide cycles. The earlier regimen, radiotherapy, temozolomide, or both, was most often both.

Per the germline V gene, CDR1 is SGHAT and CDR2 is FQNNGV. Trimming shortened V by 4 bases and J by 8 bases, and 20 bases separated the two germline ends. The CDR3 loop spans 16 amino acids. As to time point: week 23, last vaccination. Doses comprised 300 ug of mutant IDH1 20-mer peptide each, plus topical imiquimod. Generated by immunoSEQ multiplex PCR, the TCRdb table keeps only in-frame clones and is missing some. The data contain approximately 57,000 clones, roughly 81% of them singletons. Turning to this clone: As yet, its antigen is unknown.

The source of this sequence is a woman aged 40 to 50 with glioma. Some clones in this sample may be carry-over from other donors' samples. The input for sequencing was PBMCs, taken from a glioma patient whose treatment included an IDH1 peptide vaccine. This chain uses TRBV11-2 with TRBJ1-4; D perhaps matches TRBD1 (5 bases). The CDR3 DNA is TGTGCCAGCAGCTCAACCGGGTTGGGGGAGAGGGAAAAACTGTTTTTT. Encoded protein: CASSSTGLGEREKLFF.